These 22 T cell receptor beta chains share one sample of origin, sequenced in a study of T-cell reconstitution after alpha-beta-depleted transplantation in children. Unique molecular identifiers tagged the TCRbeta library. TCRdb processed the PCR reads anew with MiXCR; each CDR3 protein has one entry. Of about half a million distinct CDR3 sequences in the sample, around 12% were seen once. Sequences were derived from PBMCs from the stem cell graft donor, sampled from the stem cell graft. Receptor source: a human donor who donated a stem cell graft to a child with combined immunodeficiency.

The chain combines TRBV6-1 with TRBJ2-2; 8 nucleotides agree with TRBD1. CDR1 and CDR2 (germline): MNHNS, SASEGT. The CDR3 spans 16 residues. The trim removed 8 bases at V and 4 bases at J, leaving 12 bases unmatched. The CDR3 protein is CASEPPGTGGTGELFF. DNA of the CDR3: TGTGCCAGCGAACCCCCCGGGACAGGCGGCACCGGGGAGCTGTTTTTT.

This clonotype has only a few counts. The gene calls are TRBV28 and TRBJ2-7; 7 nucleotides line up with TRBD1. After removal of 2 bases from V and 5 bases from J, the junction contained 6 bases not matched to a gene. CDR1 is MDHEN, CDR2 SYDVKM, per germline. CDR3 length: 14 amino acids. The CDR3 sequence is CASSLTGQYNEQYF. The CDR3 bases are TGTGCCAGCAGTTTAACGGGACAGTACAACGAGCAGTACTTC.

The chain couples TRBV2 to TRBJ2-5, with D possibly being TRBD1 (6 bases). The CDR3 is 14 amino acids. With 3 bases removed from V and 4 bases from J, the gap between germline ends came to 12 bases. Looked up from germline, CDR1 is SNHLY and CDR2 is FYNNEI. The CDR3 protein is CASSDGRGSETQYF. For the CDR3, the DNA is TGTGCCAGCAGTGACGGCAGGGGATCAGAGACCCAGTACTTC.

J is TRBJ2-4 and V is TRBV12-3 or TRBV12-4; 7 bases align to TRBD1. J was trimmed by 3 bases and V by 5 bases; bases with no gene match: 4. The CDR3 is 14 amino acids. The CDR3 protein is CASSQQGSKNIQYF. CDR3 in DNA: TGTGCCAGCAGTCAACAGGGGAGCAAAAACATTCAGTACTTC.

This clonotype was observed a few times. V usage is TRBV15 and J usage is TRBJ2-3; perhaps TRBD2 as D (5 bases). Germline V gene data show CDR1 as LNHNV and CDR2 as YYDKDF (reference sequence). Trimming removed 3 bases at V and 3 bases at J, with 16 bases between. The CDR3 runs to 16 residues. CDR3 nucleotides: TGTGCCACCAGCAGGAGGACCCAAGGAGGTACAGATACGCAGTATTTT. Translated, it gives CATSRRTQGGTDTQYF.

This clonotype came up many times. The V and J genes are TRBV6-1 and TRBJ2-5; D possibly corresponds to TRBD2 (6 bases). The V end lost 4 bases, the J end lost 5 bases, and 14 bases lay between the germline ends. Germline assignment: CDR1 MNHNS and CDR2 SASEGT. This CDR3 contains 14 residues. Here the CDR3 DNA reads TGTGCCAGCAGTGGCGGGGCTGCCACCGAGACCCAGTACTTC. Its translation: CASSGGAATETQYF.

The rearrangement joins TRBV30 to TRBJ2-3; D is possibly TRBD1 (5 bases). The germline CDR1 and CDR2 sequences are GTSNPN and SVGIG (reference sequence). CDR3 length equals 14 residues. V was trimmed by 0 bases and J by 2 bases, leaving 9 bases between them. CDR3 amino acids: CAWSVLQDTDTQYF. CDR3 DNA: TGTGCCTGGAGTGTACTACAGGACACAGATACGCAGTATTTT.

This clonotype was found a few times. V is TRBV18 and J is TRBJ2-1; D gene ambiguous. V was cut by 4 bases and J by 8 bases, with 6 bases left in between. The germline V gene has CDR1 KGHSH and CDR2 LQKENI. The CDR3 consists of 11 residues. CDR3 coding DNA: TGTGCCAGCTCACAAAGCGATGAGCAGTTCTTC. Translated, it gives CASSQSDEQFF.

In its sample, this clonotype was seen many times. The J gene is TRBJ2-7, the V gene TRBV12-3 or TRBV12-4; no firm D call. V was trimmed by 4 bases and J by 0 bases, leaving 13 bases between them. The CDR3 length is 15 residues. The CDR3 sequence: CASSSGNPSSYEQYF. The CDR3 DNA is TGTGCCAGCAGTTCTGGCAACCCAAGCTCCTACGAGCAGTACTTC.

This clonotype was picked up many times. This chain links TRBV24-1 with TRBJ2-7; TRBD2 agrees at 12 bases. The CDR3 runs 17 residues. Per the germline V gene, CDR1 is KGHDR and CDR2 is SFDVKD. CDR3 protein: CVHQSGLAGPLPYEQYF. CDR3 bases: TGTGTCCACCAATCAGGACTAGCGGGACCCTTACCATACGAGCAGTACTTC.

This chain connects TRBV7-3 to TRBJ2-5; D might be TRBD1 (6 bases). Germline V CDR1 and CDR2: SGHTA, FQGTGA. With 1 base removed from V and 2 bases from J, the gap between germline ends came to 17 bases. The CDR3 covers 17 residues. The DNA of the CDR3 is TGTGCCAGCAGCTTAAGATGGCGACAGGCGCCTCAAGAGACCCAGTACTTC. Its protein is CASSLRWRQAPQETQYF. The full variable domain, its missing parts supplied by reference TRBV7-3 and TRBJ2-5, is GAGVSQTPSNKVTEKGKYVELRCDPISGHTALYWYRQSLGQGPEFLIYFQGTGAADDSGLPNDRFFAVRPEGSVSTLKIQRTERGDSAVYLCASSLRWRQAPQETQYFGPGTRLLVL.

This clonotype came up a few times. The rearrangement uses TRBV30 and TRBJ2-3; maybe TRBD2 (5 bases). Trimming pared 6 bases from V and 6 bases from J, leaving 22 bases between. Germline lookup yields CDR1 GTSNPN and CDR2 SVGIG (reference sequence). CDR3 length: 15 amino acids. For the CDR3, the DNA is TGTGCCTGTCAACCCGGAGGCAGCGTCGGGGATACGCAGTATTTT. It codes for CACQPGGSVGDTQYF.

The table lists this clonotype with many counts. The chain has TRBV27 and TRBJ2-7; 9 bases are shared with TRBD2. Germline V gene lookup returns CDR1 MNHEY and CDR2 SMNVEV (reference sequence). This CDR3 contains 15 residues. V trimming: 0 bases; J trimming: 5 bases; junction bases outside the gene matches: 5. This CDR3 reads CASSLSAGGRHEQYF. The CDR3 nucleotides read TGTGCCAGCAGTTTATCAGCGGGAGGAAGACACGAGCAGTACTTC.

This clonotype was counted ten times or more. This chain joins TRBV10-3 and TRBJ1-1; D not resolved. The CDR3 is 11 residues long. The ends were cut back, 6 bases at V and 1 base at J, with 3 bases in the middle. In germline, CDR1 is ENHRY, CDR2 SYGVKD. The CDR3 nucleotides are TGTGCCATCAGGGCGAACACTGAAGCTTTCTTT. It is translated as CAIRANTEAFF.

This clonotype was counted between two and nine times. The CDR3 DNA reads as TGTGCCAGCAGAATAACAGATACGCAGTATTTT. Amino acid sequence: CASRITDTQYF. This chain joins TRBV25-1 and TRBJ2-3; D is unresolved. This CDR3 comprises 11 residues. V was trimmed by 6 bases and J by 3 bases, leaving 4 bases between them. The V gene's germline CDR1 is MGHDK and CDR2 SYGVNS.

The chain has TRBV6-5 and TRBJ1-2; 7 nucleotides match TRBD1. V dropped 5 bases and J dropped 8; count of bases not matched to a gene: 2. The germline V gene encodes CDR1 MNHEY and CDR2 SVGAGI. There are 11 residues in the CDR3. The CDR3 is CASSTGEGYTF. CDR3 DNA: TGTGCCAGCAGTACAGGGGAAGGCTACACCTTC.

This clonotype turned up a few times. This chain joins TRBV20-1 and TRBJ2-2; perhaps TRBD2 as D (6 bases). This CDR3 has 15 amino acids. V was shortened by 0 bases and J by 3 bases, with 11 bases between the two germline ends. CDR1 is DFQATT, CDR2 SNEGSKA, per germline (reference sequence). CDR3: CSAREEGFDTGELFF. CDR3 nucleotide sequence: TGCAGTGCTAGAGAGGAGGGTTTCGACACCGGGGAGCTGTTTTTT.

V is TRBV14 and J is TRBJ2-5; 11 nucleotides agree with TRBD2. This CDR3 comprises 15 residues. Germline assignment: CDR1 SGHDN and CDR2 FVKESK. Trimming removed 3 bases from V and 3 bases from J; junction bases left unmatched: 3. As DNA, the CDR3 is TGTGCCAGCAGCCATCTGGGACTAGCGGAAGAGACCCAGTACTTC. Its protein is CASSHLGLAEETQYF.

This clonotype was counted a few times. This chain links TRBV4-3 with TRBJ1-1; 7 bases agree with TRBD1. The J segment lost 0 bases and the V segment lost 4 bases, leaving 5 bases of the junction unmatched. This CDR3 is built from 15 residues. Looked up from germline, CDR1 is LGHNA and CDR2 is YSLEER. In DNA form, the CDR3 reads TGCGCCAGCAGCCCGACAGGGTCGGTGAACACTGAAGCTTTCTTT. Residues: CASSPTGSVNTEAFF.

This clonotype has a handful of counts. The chain links TRBV24-1 to TRBJ2-3; no definite D call. Germline-derived CDR1 and CDR2 are KGHDR and SFDVKD. This CDR3 comprises 13 residues. V shed 11 bases and J shed 0 bases, with 11 bases lying between them. The CDR3 coding sequence is TGTGCCATACAACAGACTAGCACAGATACGCAGTATTTT. Its translation: CAIQQTSTDTQYF.

Ten or more counts support this clonotype. This chain links TRBV12-3 or TRBV12-4 with TRBJ2-2; no reliable D call. The V end was cut by 7 bases, the J end by 2 bases, with 11 bases between. CDR3 length: 14 amino acids. The CDR3 nucleotides read TGTGCCAGCACCCCAAGCGCAAACACCGGGGAGCTGTTTTTT. It specifies CASTPSANTGELFF.

This clonotype was seen repeatedly, ten times or more. The J gene is TRBJ1-1, the V gene TRBV5-8; TRBD1 is a possible D gene (5 bases). Germline V lookup: CDR1 SGHTS, CDR2 YDEGEE. The CDR3 consists of 14 residues. The ends were cut back, 6 bases at V and 4 bases at J, with 16 bases in the middle. The CDR3 reads CASIPGPRSTEAFF. The CDR3 DNA reads TGTGCCAGCATCCCGGGACCTCGTTCCACTGAAGCTTTCTTT.